This T cell receptor (beta chain) was sequenced for a study of shared clonotypes between healthy human individuals. Study observations and caveats: The study drew on few donors, limiting represented genetic and exposure-history diversity.

Everyone who donated was a Caucasian adult who lived in Nashville, Tennessee. This CDR3 region has 13 residues. The V end lost 3 bases, the J end lost 3 bases, and 7 bases lay between the germline ends. The germline V gene has CDR1 LGHNA and CDR2 YSLEER. In the case of this clone: What it binds is not known. The sample carries other DNA sequences with the same CDR3.

The assay was immunoSEQ multiplex PCR, and TCRdb's table has in-frame clones only and misses some. The top ten hold roughly 0.13% of the sample, which has roughly 2 million clones, under 97% seen once. This receptor was taken from a man between 18 and 29 years old in good health. Sequencing used naive CD4+ T cells sorted from blood. As for subset: CD45RA+ positively selected. This rearrangement joins TRBV4-3 to TRBJ2-3; D is possibly TRBD1 or TRBD2 (5 bases each). CDR3: CASSQGVTDTQYF. The CDR3 DNA is TGCGCCAGCAGCCAGGGGGTGACAGATACGCAGTATTTT.